This T cell receptor (beta chain) was obtained from a study of blood T cell repertoires in COVID-19. Adults between about 18 and 95 years of age took part from fewer than 30 US areas. Clinical history reported by participants formed the basis on which cohorts were assigned. This CDR3 spans 12 amino acids. Germline assignment: CDR1 SGHVS and CDR2 FNYEAQ. Trimming removed 6 bases from V and 6 bases from J, with 9 bases in between. Only in-frame clones appear in the TCRdb table, and some are missing; sequencing was by immunoSEQ multiplex PCR. The data contain fewer than 600,000 clones, roughly 90% of them singletons.

The chain links TRBV7-6 to TRBJ1-5; D gene ambiguous. Sequencing was performed on PBMCs or T cells enriched from blood (not recorded which). This clonotype originated in a woman in her 40s who had recovered from COVID-19. Written as DNA, the CDR3 is TGTGCCAGCAGTCCCGGAGGTCAGCCCCAGCATTTT. Amino acid sequence: CASSPGGQPQHF.